A selection of T cell receptor beta chains follows, all from one sample in a study of cytomegalovirus exposure and HLA in healthy donors. Sequencing used immunoSEQ multiplex PCR; TCRdb keeps in-frame clones, though not all of them. This sample has 150,000 to 200,000 clones, with roughly 81% found just once. The specimen sequenced was PBMCs. These receptors came from a woman aged 25 to 39 in good health and CMV-seronegative. The CDR3 runs from the conserved cysteine through the conserved F or W. D genes are given only for firm matches. Only part of the rows carry a size: once, few, many, or a class if the clone is expanded.

J,D,size,V,CDR3,DNA
TRBJ1-1,TRBD1,.,TRBV6-5,CASSGDRLNLREAFF,TGTGCCAGCAGTGGGGACAGGTTAAACCTAAGGGAAGCTTTCTTT
TRBJ1-1,.,.,TRBV7-8,CASSFTGQMNTEAFF,TGTGCCAGCAGCTTTACGGGACAAATGAACACTGAAGCTTTCTTT
TRBJ2-7,TRBD1,.,TRBV4-2,CASSASGTGSIYEQYF,TGTGCCAGCTCCGCCTCCGGGACAGGGAGCATCTACGAGCAGTACTTC
TRBJ1-2,TRBD1,.,TRBV10-3,CAIRRYRDSRVGYTF,TGTGCCATCAGGAGATACCGGGACAGCCGTGTCGGCTACACCTTC
TRBJ2-2,.,.,TRBV5-4,CASSPQTSTGELFF,TGTGCCAGCAGCCCCCAGACAAGCACCGGGGAGCTGTTTTTT
TRBJ2-3,TRBD2,.,TRBV5-1,CASSATSGEDTQYF,TGCGCCAGCAGCGCGACTAGCGGGGAGGATACGCAGTATTTT
TRBJ2-1,.,once,TRBV6-5,CASTRSGLSNEQFF,TGTGCCAGCACCAGATCGGGACTTAGCAATGAGCAGTTCTTC
TRBJ2-1,.,once,TRBV7-6,CASSLVGSGEQFF,TGTGCCAGCAGCTTAGTGGGGTCAGGGGAGCAGTTCTTC
TRBJ2-1,.,.,TRBV11-2,CASSLIGAGRRSYNEQFF,TGTGCCAGCAGCTTAATCGGAGCCGGACGGAGGTCCTACAATGAGCAGTTCTTC
TRBJ1-2,.,.,TRBV7-9,CASSLVAGDGGYTF,TGTGCCAGCAGCTTAGTGGCAGGGGACGGTGGCTACACCTTC
TRBJ1-1,.,.,TRBV6-5,CASSYRGVNTEAFF,TGTGCCAGCAGTTACCGGGGGGTGAACACTGAAGCTTTCTTT
TRBJ1-5,TRBD1,once,TRBV30,CAWSVPGGRNQPQHF,TGTGCCTGGAGTGTTCCAGGGGGACGCAATCAGCCCCAGCATTTT
TRBJ1-2,.,.,TRBV15,CATSRAAGLYGYTF,TGTGCCACCAGCAGAGCGGCAGGTCTCTATGGCTACACCTTC
TRBJ1-1,.,.,TRBV6-5,CASEGNTEAFF,TGTGCCTCTGAGGGGAACACTGAAGCTTTCTTT
TRBJ1-1,.,.,TRBV30,CAWLSGAEAFF,TGTGCCTGGCTTTCCGGGGCTGAAGCTTTCTTT
TRBJ2-1,TRBD2,.,TRBV10-1,CASSVAGALYNEQFF,TGCGCCAGCTCGGTAGCGGGGGCCCTCTACAATGAGCAGTTCTTC
TRBJ2-7,.,.,TRBV5-4,CASSLGDNSYEQYF,TGTGCCAGCAGCTTGGGGGACAACTCCTACGAGCAGTACTTC
TRBJ2-7,TRBD2,few,TRBV5-1,CASSLAGGGREQYF,TGCGCCAGCAGCTTGGCGGGCGGGGGAAGAGAGCAGTACTTC
TRBJ2-7,TRBD1,.,TRBV5-1,CASSPDGTGSHEQYF,TGCGCCAGCAGCCCGGACGGGACAGGATCGCACGAGCAGTACTTC
TRBJ1-6,.,.,TRBV28,CASSSLTAPGNSPLHF,TGTGCCAGCAGTTCGCTCACGGCCCCAGGGAATTCACCCCTCCACTTT
TRBJ1-2,TRBD1,once,TRBV6-1,CASSQGAGGYTF,TGTGCCAGCAGCCAGGGGGCTGGAGGCTACACCTTC
TRBJ2-5,TRBD2,.,TRBV7-8,CASSLTSGLAGAVTETQYF,TGTGCCAGCAGCTTAACCTCGGGGCTAGCGGGAGCAGTTACGGAGACCCAGTACTTC
TRBJ1-2,TRBD1,.,TRBV18,CASSLSGTGNAYGYTF,TGTGCCAGCTCACTTTCCGGGACAGGGAATGCCTATGGCTACACCTTC
TRBJ2-3,.,.,TRBV10-3,CAISFTGQADTQYF,TGTGCCATCAGTTTCACAGGGCAAGCAGATACGCAGTATTTT
TRBJ2-3,.,.,TRBV6-1,CASSVGFTSTDTQYF,TGTGCCAGCAGTGTGGGCTTCACTAGCACAGATACGCAGTATTTT
TRBJ1-2,.,.,TRBV28,CASSSMRLGYTF,TGTGCCAGCAGTTCGATGAGACTGGGCTACACCTTC
TRBJ2-3,.,.,TRBV19,CASSSSDTQYF,TGTGCCAGTAGTTCCTCAGATACGCAGTATTTT
TRBJ1-5,.,.,TRBV19,CASSVVQSGARPQHF,TGTGCCAGTAGTGTTGTTCAGTCGGGAGCTCGGCCCCAGCATTTT
TRBJ2-4,.,.,TRBV29-1,CSVEGGGPSTDIQYF,TGCAGCGTTGAAGGGGGGGGCCCTAGTACGGACATTCAGTACTTC
TRBJ2-7,.,few,TRBV5-4,CASAQGGGNADYEQYF,TGTGCCAGCGCGCAGGGGGGCGGGAACGCTGACTACGAGCAGTACTTC
TRBJ2-2,TRBD1,few,TRBV6-6,CASSSNQGQAPELFF,TGTGCCAGCAGTTCGAACCAGGGACAGGCCCCAGAGCTGTTTTTT
TRBJ2-2,.,.,TRBV5-1,CASSLEWFAVRTGELFF,TGCGCCAGCAGCTTGGAGTGGTTTGCGGTGCGGACCGGGGAGCTGTTTTTT
TRBJ2-3,.,.,TRBV28,CASNPRGSSTDTQYF,TGTGCCAGCAACCCCCGAGGATCTAGCACAGATACGCAGTATTTT
TRBJ1-5,.,.,TRBV7-7,CASKTNDSNQPQHF,TGTGCCAGTAAGACAAACGATAGCAATCAGCCCCAGCATTTT
TRBJ2-2,.,.,TRBV5-4,CASSYRVAYDAPGELFF,TGTGCCAGCAGCTATCGGGTCGCCTACGACGCTCCCGGGGAGCTGTTTTTT
TRBJ1-5,TRBD1,.,TRBV6-6,CASRQDRVGNQPQHF,TGTGCCAGCAGACAGGACAGGGTGGGCAATCAGCCCCAGCATTTT
TRBJ2-3,TRBD2,.,TRBV11-2,CASRLLAGVRGTDTQYF,TGTGCCAGCAGACTACTAGCGGGGGTCCGTGGTACAGATACGCAGTATTTT
TRBJ2-1,TRBD2,.,TRBV6-5,CASSPTSGYYNEQFF,TGTGCCAGCAGCCCTACTAGCGGGTACTACAATGAGCAGTTCTTC
TRBJ1-4,TRBD1,.,TRBV5-4,CASSHRTGSVEKLFF,TGTGCCAGCAGCCATCGGACAGGTAGCGTCGAAAAACTGTTTTTT
TRBJ1-2,.,.,TRBV9,CASSVEQGNGYTF,TGTGCCAGCAGCGTAGAACAGGGTAATGGCTACACCTTC
TRBJ2-1,.,many,TRBV2,CASNTDLNEQFF,TGTGCCAGCAATACCGACTTGAATGAGCAGTTCTTC
TRBJ2-5,.,.,TRBV4-2,CASSQDGQGGQETQYF,TGTGCCAGCAGCCAGGATGGTCAGGGGGGCCAAGAGACCCAGTACTTC
TRBJ1-2,.,.,TRBV10-3,CAISGGEHGYTF,TGTGCCATCAGTGGGGGGGAGCATGGCTACACCTTC
TRBJ2-7,.,.,TRBV30,CAWSVGVNYEQYF,TGTGCCTGGAGTGTAGGGGTCAACTACGAGCAGTACTTC
TRBJ1-2,TRBD1,.,TRBV5-1,CASSWGTGLTF,TGCGCCAGCAGCTGGGGGACAGGCCTAACCTTC
TRBJ2-7,.,.,TRBV7-2,CASSRFSTGSSYEQYF,TGTGCCAGCAGCCGTTTTTCGACAGGATCTTCCTACGAGCAGTACTTC
TRBJ2-7,.,.,TRBV5-6,CASSLVPTSYEQYF,TGTGCCAGCAGCTTGGTGCCTACGTCCTACGAGCAGTACTTC
TRBJ2-3,TRBD2,once,TRBV5-1,CASSRGAGETDTQYF,TGCGCCAGCAGCCGGGGAGCGGGAGAAACAGATACGCAGTATTTT
TRBJ2-5,TRBD2,.,TRBV9,CASSVASGGAIRETQYF,TGTGCCAGCAGCGTAGCTAGCGGGGGGGCAATCCGAGAGACCCAGTACTTC
TRBJ1-1,.,.,TRBV28,CASMPSNPGAEAFF,TGTGCCAGCATGCCCTCCAACCCAGGGGCTGAAGCTTTCTTT
TRBJ2-1,TRBD1,once,TRBV12-5,CASGPGQGRYNEQFF,TGTGCTAGTGGACCCGGACAGGGACGCTACAATGAGCAGTTCTTC
TRBJ1-4,.,once,TRBV19,CASSMGGTNEKLFF,TGTGCCAGTAGTATGGGAGGCACTAATGAAAAACTGTTTTTT
TRBJ2-1,.,.,TRBV30,CASDSLYNEQFF,TGTGCCTCGGACAGCCTCTACAATGAGCAGTTCTTC
TRBJ1-2,TRBD1,few,TRBV29-1,CSVRTGVGYTF,TGCAGCGTCAGGACAGGGGTCGGCTACACCTTC
TRBJ2-1,TRBD1,.,TRBV10-3,CAISESGQGYHEQFF,TGTGCCATCAGTGAGTCAGGACAGGGCTATCATGAGCAGTTCTTC
TRBJ1-5,.,.,TRBV6-1,CASSTHQPQHF,TGTGCCAGCAGTACTCATCAGCCCCAGCATTTT
TRBJ1-2,.,.,TRBV9,CASSVAGTGGYGYTF,TGTGCCAGCAGCGTAGCTGGAACCGGCGGCTATGGCTACACCTTC
TRBJ1-1,TRBD1,.,TRBV10-1,CASSESPGQGKGDTEAFF,TGCGCCAGCAGTGAGTCGCCGGGACAGGGTAAGGGAGACACTGAAGCTTTCTTT
TRBJ1-1,TRBD1,.,TRBV6-6,CASSPGTGVKSTEAFF,TGTGCCAGCAGCCCCGGGACAGGGGTAAAAAGCACTGAAGCTTTCTTT